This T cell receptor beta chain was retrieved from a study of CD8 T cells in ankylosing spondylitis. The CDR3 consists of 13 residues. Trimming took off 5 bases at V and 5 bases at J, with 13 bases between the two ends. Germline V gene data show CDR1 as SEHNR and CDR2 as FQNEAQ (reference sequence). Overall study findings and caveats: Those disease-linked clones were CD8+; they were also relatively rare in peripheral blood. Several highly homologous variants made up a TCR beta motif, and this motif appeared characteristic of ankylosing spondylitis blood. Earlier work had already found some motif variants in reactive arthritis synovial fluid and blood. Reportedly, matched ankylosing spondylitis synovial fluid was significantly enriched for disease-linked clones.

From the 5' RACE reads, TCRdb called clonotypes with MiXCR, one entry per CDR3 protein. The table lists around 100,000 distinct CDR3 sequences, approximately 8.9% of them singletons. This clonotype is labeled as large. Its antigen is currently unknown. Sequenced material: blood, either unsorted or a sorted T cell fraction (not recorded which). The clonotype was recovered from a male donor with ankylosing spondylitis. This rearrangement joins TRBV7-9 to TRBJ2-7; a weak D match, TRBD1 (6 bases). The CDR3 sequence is CASSRSPGDEQYV. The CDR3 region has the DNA TGTGCCAGCAGCAGAAGTCCAGGGGACGAGCAGTACGTC.